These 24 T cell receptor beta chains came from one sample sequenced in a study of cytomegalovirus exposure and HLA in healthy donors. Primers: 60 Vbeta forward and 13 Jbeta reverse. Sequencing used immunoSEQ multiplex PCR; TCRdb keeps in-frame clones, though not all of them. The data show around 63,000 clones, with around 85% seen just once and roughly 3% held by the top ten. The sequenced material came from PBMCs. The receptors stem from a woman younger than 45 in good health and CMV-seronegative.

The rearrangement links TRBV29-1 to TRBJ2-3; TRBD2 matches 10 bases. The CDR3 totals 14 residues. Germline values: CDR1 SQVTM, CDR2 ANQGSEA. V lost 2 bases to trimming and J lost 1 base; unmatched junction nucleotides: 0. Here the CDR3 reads CSVETSGGTDTQYF. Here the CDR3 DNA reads TGCAGCGTTGAAACTAGCGGGGGCACAGATACGCAGTATTTT.

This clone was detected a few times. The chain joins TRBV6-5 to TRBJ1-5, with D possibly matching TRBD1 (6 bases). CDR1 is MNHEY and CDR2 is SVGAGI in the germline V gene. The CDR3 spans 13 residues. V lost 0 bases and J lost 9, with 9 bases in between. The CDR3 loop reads CASSYSIGGPQHF. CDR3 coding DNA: TGTGCCAGCAGTTACTCGATAGGGGGGCCCCAGCATTTT.

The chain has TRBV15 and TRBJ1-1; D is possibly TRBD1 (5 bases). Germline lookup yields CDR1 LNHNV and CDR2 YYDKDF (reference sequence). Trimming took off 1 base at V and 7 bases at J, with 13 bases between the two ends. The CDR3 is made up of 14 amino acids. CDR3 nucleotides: TGTGCCACCAGCAGAGGGGGGAGGGAACTTGAAGCTTTCTTT. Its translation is CATSRGGRELEAFF. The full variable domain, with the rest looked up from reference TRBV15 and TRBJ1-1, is DAMVIQNPRYQVTQFGKPVTLSCSQTLNHNVMYWYQQKSSQAPKLLFHYYDKDFNNEADTPDNFQSRRPNTSFCFLDIRSPGLGDTAMYLCATSRGGRELEAFFGQGTRLTVV.

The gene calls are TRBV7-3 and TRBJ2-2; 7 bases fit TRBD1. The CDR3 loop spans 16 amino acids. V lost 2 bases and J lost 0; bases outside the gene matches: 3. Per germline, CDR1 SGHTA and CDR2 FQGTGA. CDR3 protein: CASSLGTVSNTGELFF. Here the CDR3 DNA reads TGTGCCAGCAGCTTAGGGACAGTCTCGAACACCGGGGAGCTGTTTTTT.

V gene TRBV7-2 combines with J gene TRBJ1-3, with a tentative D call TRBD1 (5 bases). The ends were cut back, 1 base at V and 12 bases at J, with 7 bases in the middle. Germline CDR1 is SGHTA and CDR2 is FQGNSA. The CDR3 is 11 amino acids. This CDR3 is CASSLVGGIYF. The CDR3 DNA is TGTGCCAGCAGCTTAGTGGGGGGCATATATTTT.

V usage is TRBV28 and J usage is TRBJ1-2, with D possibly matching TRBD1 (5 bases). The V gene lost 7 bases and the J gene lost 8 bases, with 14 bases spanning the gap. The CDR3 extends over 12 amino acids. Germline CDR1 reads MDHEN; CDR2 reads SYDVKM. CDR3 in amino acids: CASNRAGQGYTF. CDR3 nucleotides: TGTGCCAGCAACCGGGCAGGGCAAGGCTACACCTTC.

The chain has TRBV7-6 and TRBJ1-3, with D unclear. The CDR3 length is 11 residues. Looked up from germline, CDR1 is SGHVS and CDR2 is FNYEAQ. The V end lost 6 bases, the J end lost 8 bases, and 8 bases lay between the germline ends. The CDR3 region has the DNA TGTGCCAGCAGGAAAGGAGACACCATATATTTT. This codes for CASRKGDTIYF. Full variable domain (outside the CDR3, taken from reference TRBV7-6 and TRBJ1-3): GAGVSQSPRYKVTKRGQDVALRCDPISGHVSLYWYRQALGQGPEFLTYFNYEAQQDKSGLPNDRFSAERPEGSISTLTIQRTEQRDSAMYRCASRKGDTIYFGEGSWLTVV.

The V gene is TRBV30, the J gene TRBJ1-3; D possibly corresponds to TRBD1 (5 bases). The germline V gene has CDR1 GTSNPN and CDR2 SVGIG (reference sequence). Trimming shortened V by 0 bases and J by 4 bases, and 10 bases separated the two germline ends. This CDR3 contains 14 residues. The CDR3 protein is CAWSVGAEGNTIYF. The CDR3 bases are TGTGCCTGGAGTGTTGGGGCAGAGGGAAACACCATATATTTT.

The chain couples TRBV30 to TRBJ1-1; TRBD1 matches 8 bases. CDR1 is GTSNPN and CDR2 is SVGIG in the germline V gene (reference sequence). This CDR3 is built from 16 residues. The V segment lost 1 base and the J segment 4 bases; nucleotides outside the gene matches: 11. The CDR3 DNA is TGTGCCTGGAGTGGGGGCAGGGGGCATGAGGGCACTGAAGCTTTCTTT. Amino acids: CAWSGGRGHEGTEAFF.

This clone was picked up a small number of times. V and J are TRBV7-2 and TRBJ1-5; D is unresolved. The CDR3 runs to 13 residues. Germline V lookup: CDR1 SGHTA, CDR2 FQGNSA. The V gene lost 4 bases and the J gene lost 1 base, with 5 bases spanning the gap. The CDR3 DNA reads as TGTGCCAGCAGCTACAACAGCAATCAGCCCCAGCATTTT. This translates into CASSYNSNQPQHF.

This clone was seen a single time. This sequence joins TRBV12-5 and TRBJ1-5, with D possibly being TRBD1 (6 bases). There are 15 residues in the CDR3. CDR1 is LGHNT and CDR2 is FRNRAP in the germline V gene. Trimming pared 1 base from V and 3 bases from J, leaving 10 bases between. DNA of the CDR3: TGTGCTAGTGGTTTGGGCGGACAGTTCAATCAGCCCCAGCATTTT. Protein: CASGLGGQFNQPQHF.

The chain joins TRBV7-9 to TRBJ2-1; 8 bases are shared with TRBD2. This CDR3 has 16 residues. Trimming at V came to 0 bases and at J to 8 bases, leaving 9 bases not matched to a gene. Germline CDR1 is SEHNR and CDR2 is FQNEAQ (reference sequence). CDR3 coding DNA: TGTGCCAGCAGCTTAGCCGGGACTAGGTCGGTCTATGAGCAGTTCTTC. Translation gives CASSLAGTRSVYEQFF.

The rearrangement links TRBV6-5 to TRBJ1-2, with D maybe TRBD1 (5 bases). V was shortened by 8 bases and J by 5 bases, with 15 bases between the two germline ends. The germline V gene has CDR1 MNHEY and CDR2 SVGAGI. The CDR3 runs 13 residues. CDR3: CASLEGAGYGYTF. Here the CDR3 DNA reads TGTGCCAGCTTGGAAGGGGCAGGGTATGGCTACACCTTC.

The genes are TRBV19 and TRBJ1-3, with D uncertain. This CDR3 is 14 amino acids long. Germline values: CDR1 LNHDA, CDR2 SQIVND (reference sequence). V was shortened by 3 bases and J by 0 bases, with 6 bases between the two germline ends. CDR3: CASSIVSSGNTIYF. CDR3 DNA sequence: TGTGCCAGTAGTATCGTCAGCTCTGGAAACACCATATATTTT.

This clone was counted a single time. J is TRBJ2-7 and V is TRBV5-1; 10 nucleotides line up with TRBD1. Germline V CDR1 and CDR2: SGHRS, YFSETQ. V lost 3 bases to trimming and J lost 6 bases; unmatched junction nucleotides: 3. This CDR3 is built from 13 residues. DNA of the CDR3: TGCGCCAGCAGCTATAGACAGGGGGCCGAGCAGTACTTC. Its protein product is CASSYRQGAEQYF.

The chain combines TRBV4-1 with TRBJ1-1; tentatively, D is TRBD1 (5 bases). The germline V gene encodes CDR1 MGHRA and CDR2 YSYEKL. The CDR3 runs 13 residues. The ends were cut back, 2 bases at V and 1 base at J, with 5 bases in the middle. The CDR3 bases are TGCGCCAGCAGCCAAACAGGGAACACTGAAGCTTTCTTT. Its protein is CASSQTGNTEAFF.

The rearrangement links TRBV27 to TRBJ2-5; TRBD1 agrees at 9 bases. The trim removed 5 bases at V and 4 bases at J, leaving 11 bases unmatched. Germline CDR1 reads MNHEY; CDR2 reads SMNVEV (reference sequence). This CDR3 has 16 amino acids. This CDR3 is CASSNRQGELGETQYF. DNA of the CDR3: TGTGCCAGCAGTAATCGACAGGGGGAATTAGGAGAGACCCAGTACTTC.

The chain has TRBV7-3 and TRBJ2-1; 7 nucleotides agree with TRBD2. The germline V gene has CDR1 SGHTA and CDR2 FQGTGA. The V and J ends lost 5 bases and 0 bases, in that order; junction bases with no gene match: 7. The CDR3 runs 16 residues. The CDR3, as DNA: TGTGCCAGCAGCCGAGATGGCGGGAGCTCCTACAATGAGCAGTTCTTC. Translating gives CASSRDGGSSYNEQFF.

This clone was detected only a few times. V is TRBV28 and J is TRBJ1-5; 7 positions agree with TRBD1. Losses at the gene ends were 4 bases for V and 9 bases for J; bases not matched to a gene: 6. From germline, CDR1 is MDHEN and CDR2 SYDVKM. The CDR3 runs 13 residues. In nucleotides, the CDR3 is TGTGCCAGCAGTTCGACAGGGAAGGGGCCCCAGCATTTT. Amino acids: CASSSTGKGPQHF.

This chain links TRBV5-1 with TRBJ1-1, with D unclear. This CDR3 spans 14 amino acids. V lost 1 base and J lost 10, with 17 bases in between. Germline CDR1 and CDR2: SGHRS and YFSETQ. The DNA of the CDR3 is TGCGCCAGCAGCTTGAGGTACAGAACACAAAGAGCTTTCTTT. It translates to CASSLRYRTQRAFF.

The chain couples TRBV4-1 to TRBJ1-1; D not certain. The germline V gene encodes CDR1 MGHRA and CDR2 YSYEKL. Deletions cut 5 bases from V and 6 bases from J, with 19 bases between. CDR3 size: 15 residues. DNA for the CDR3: TGCGCCAGCAGCTCAACAACCGGAGGTAGTTCTGAAGCTTTCTTT. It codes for CASSSTTGGSSEAFF.

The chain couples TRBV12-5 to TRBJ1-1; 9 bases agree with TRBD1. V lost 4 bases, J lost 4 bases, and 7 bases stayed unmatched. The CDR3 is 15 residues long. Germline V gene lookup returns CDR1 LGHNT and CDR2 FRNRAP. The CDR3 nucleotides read TGTGCTAGTGGTTCTAACAGGGGGCAGAGCACTGAAGCTTTCTTT. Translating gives CASGSNRGQSTEAFF.

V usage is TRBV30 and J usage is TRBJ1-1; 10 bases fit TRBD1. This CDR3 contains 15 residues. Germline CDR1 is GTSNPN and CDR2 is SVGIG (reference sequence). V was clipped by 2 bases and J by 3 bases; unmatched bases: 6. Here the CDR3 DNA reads TGTGCCTGGAGTATGCCGACAGGGGGCTACACTGAAGCTTTCTTT. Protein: CAWSMPTGGYTEAFF.

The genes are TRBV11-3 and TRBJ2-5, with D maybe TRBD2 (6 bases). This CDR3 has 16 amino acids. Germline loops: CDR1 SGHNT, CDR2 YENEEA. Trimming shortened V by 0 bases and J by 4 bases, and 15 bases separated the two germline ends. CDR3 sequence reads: CASSLDGGAGRETQYF. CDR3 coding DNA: TGTGCCAGCAGCTTAGATGGAGGGGCGGGACGAGAGACCCAGTACTTC. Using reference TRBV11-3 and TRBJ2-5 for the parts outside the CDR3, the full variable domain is EAGVVQSPRYKIIEKKQPVAFWCNPISGHNTLYWYLQNLGQGPELLIRYENEEAVDDSQLPKDRFSAERLKGVDSTLKIQPAELGDSAVYLCASSLDGGAGRETQYFGPGTRLLVL.